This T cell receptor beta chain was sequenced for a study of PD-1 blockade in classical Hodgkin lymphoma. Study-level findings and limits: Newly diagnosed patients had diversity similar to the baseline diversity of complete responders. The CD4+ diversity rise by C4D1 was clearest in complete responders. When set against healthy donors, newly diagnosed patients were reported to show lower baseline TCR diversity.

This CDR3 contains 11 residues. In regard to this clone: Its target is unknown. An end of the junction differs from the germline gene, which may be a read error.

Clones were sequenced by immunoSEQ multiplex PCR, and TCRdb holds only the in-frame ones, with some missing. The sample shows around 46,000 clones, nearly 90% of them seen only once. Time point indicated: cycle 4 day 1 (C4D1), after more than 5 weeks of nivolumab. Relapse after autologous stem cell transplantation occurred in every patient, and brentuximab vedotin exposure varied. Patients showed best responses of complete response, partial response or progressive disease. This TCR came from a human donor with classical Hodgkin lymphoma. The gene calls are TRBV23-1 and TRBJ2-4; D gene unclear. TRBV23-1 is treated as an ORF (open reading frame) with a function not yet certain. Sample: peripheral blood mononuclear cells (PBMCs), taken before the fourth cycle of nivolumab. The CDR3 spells CASAWTPHQRF. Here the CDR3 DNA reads TGCGCCAGCGCCTGGACCCCGCATCAGAGATTC.